Below, 18 T cell receptor beta chains from the same sample are listed, as sequenced in a study of blood T cell repertoires in COVID-19. Profiled with immunoSEQ multiplex PCR; TCRdb holds only in-frame clones, not every one. The table has roughly 350,000 clones, approximately 87% seen once. The sample taken for sequencing was peripheral blood. These receptors all stem from a woman in her 50s with active or convalescent COVID-19.

The gene calls are TRBV28 and TRBJ1-1; 9 bases line up with TRBD1. The CDR3 totals 13 residues. The ends lost 6 bases at V and 10 bases at J; junction bases unmatched: 9. The V gene's germline CDR1 is MDHEN and CDR2 SYDVKM. CDR3 residues: CASSRGQGSRAFF. DNA of the CDR3: TGTGCCAGCAGCAGAGGACAGGGGTCTAGAGCTTTCTTT.

This clone was seen once. The chain employs TRBV5-4 and TRBJ2-3; 10 nucleotides match TRBD2. CDR1 and CDR2 from the germline V gene are SGHNT and YYREEE (reference sequence). The CDR3 is 17 amino acids. J lost 2 bases, V lost 0 bases, and 6 bases had no gene match. As DNA, the CDR3 is TGTGCCAGCAGCTTGGGGGCTAGCGGGAGACTCACAGATACGCAGTATTTT. Protein product: CASSLGASGRLTDTQYF.

V is TRBV4-1 and J is TRBJ2-7; 8 bases match TRBD1. Trimming removed 3 bases from V and 0 bases from J; junction bases left unmatched: 7. Germline V CDR1 and CDR2: MGHRA, YSYEKL. The CDR3 spans 16 residues. In DNA form, the CDR3 reads TGCGCCAGCAGCCAGGACCGGGACAGGAGCTCCTACGAGCAGTACTTC. Its protein is CASSQDRDRSSYEQYF.

This chain uses TRBV7-9 with TRBJ2-5; D perhaps matches TRBD1 (6 bases). The V and J ends lost 0 bases and 1 base respectively, with 15 bases between them. The CDR3 contains 17 residues. CDR1 and CDR2 (germline): SEHNR, FQNEAQ (reference sequence). The CDR3, as DNA: TGTGCCAGCAGCTTAGCCCTGATACAGGGTTTCCAAGAGACCCAGTACTTC. Translating gives CASSLALIQGFQETQYF.

The rearrangement joins TRBV19 to TRBJ1-2; 8 bases are shared with TRBD1. The CDR3 has 15 residues. Germline V CDR1 and CDR2: LNHDA, SQIVND (reference sequence). With V trimmed by 2 bases and J by 0 bases, 2 bases remained unmatched. The CDR3 sequence: CASSIPGQANYGYTF. CDR3 in DNA: TGTGCCAGTAGTATACCGGGACAGGCTAACTATGGCTACACCTTC.

The CDR3 bases are TGTGCCAGCTCACCCCGCGGGGGCGGGGGGACCTCCTACGAGCAGTACTTC. It encodes CASSPRGGGGTSYEQYF. The genes are TRBV18 and TRBJ2-7; 8 bases fit TRBD2. This CDR3 has 17 amino acids. The germline V gene encodes CDR1 KGHSH and CDR2 LQKENI. The J segment lost 0 bases and the V segment lost 3 bases, leaving 10 bases of the junction unmatched.

The chain carries TRBV27 and TRBJ1-6; TRBD1 aligns across 7 bases. The CDR3 runs 15 residues. Germline V gene lookup returns CDR1 MNHEY and CDR2 SMNVEV (reference sequence). Trimming took 2 bases from V and 6 from J; bases not matched to a gene: 4. The CDR3 nucleotides are TGTGCCAGCAGTTTAGAGACAGGGCCTAATTCACCCCTCCACTTT. It translates to CASSLETGPNSPLHF.

The rearrangement uses TRBV18 and TRBJ2-3, with a weak D call TRBD2 (6 bases). The CDR3 is made up of 14 amino acids. From germline, CDR1 is KGHSH and CDR2 LQKENI. Trimming shortened V by 2 bases and J by 4 bases, and 10 bases separated the two germline ends. The CDR3 DNA reads as TGTGCCAGCTCACCAGAATGGGGGGCAGATACGCAGTATTTT. Translated, it gives CASSPEWGADTQYF.

This clone showed up just once. The rearrangement joins TRBV4-3 to TRBJ2-1, with 8 bases that match TRBD2. V was clipped by 0 bases and J by 7 bases; unmatched bases: 5. This CDR3 is 15 amino acids long. CDR1 and CDR2 from the germline V gene are LGHNA and YSLEER. The CDR3 nucleotides read TGCGCCAGCAGCCAAGAAAGCGGGAGAGGTAATGAGCAGTTCTTC. Protein sequence: CASSQESGRGNEQFF.

The chain couples TRBV7-2 to TRBJ2-1; D might be TRBD2 (5 bases). Per germline, CDR1 SGHTA and CDR2 FQGNSA. The CDR3 spans 15 residues. Trimming pared 4 bases from V and 3 bases from J, leaving 13 bases between. The CDR3 DNA follows: TGTGCCAGCAGCTCTCAACCGGGGAGCTACAATGAGCAGTTCTTC. Translation: CASSSQPGSYNEQFF.

This clone was detected only once. This sequence joins TRBV6-2 or TRBV6-3 and TRBJ1-1; no firm D call. The CDR3 sequence is 14 residues long. Trimming took 5 bases from V and 4 from J, leaving 14 bases between them. Germline CDR1 MNHEY, CDR2 SVGEGT. The CDR3 DNA reads as TGTGCCAGCAGTGTGGTTTCAACCGGCACTGAAGCTTTCTTT. Translation gives CASSVVSTGTEAFF.

V is TRBV27 and J is TRBJ2-1; 8 bases agree with TRBD2. V dropped 7 bases and J dropped 5; count of bases not matched to a gene: 13. CDR3 length: 16 amino acids. CDR1 and CDR2 from the germline V gene are MNHEY and SMNVEV (reference sequence). The CDR3 sequence: CASKLSTTSANNEQFF. The CDR3 nucleotides are TGTGCCAGCAAGTTGTCCACGACTAGCGCGAACAATGAGCAGTTCTTC.

The chain is built from TRBV7-2 and TRBJ1-2; D is uncertain. The CDR3 runs to 13 residues. The V and J ends lost 5 bases and 8 bases respectively, with 15 bases between them. Germline loops: CDR1 SGHTA, CDR2 FQGNSA. The CDR3 here is CASSPQKGGGYTF. CDR3 sequence (DNA): TGTGCCAGCAGCCCCCAGAAGGGAGGAGGCTACACCTTC.

The chain is built from TRBV19 and TRBJ2-7; maybe TRBD1 (6 bases). This CDR3 region has 13 residues. Germline V gives CDR1 LNHDA, CDR2 SQIVND (reference sequence). V gave up 6 bases and J gave up 1 base, with 10 bases separating them. The CDR3 nucleotides read TGTGCCAGTAGCCTCGGACAGTCCTACGAGCAGTACTTC. Its protein is CASSLGQSYEQYF.

The CDR3 is CASSLSGKDYTF. The CDR3 nucleotides read TGTGCCAGCAGCTTATCAGGGAAGGACTACACCTTC. The genes are TRBV7-3 and TRBJ1-2, with TRBD1 as a possible D gene (5 bases). This CDR3 comprises 12 residues. Germline CDR1 and CDR2: SGHTA and FQGTGA. V was cut by 2 bases and J by 10 bases, with 11 bases left in between.

The rearrangement uses TRBV5-1 and TRBJ2-2; a weak D match, TRBD1 (6 bases). The CDR3 loop spans 16 amino acids. Germline loops: CDR1 SGHRS, CDR2 YFSETQ. With 1 base removed from V and 0 bases from J, the gap between germline ends came to 10 bases. This CDR3 is CASSLNRVANTGELFF. CDR3 nucleotides: TGCGCCAGCAGCTTGAACAGGGTTGCGAACACCGGGGAGCTGTTTTTT. The full variable domain, completed using reference TRBV5-1 and TRBJ2-2, is KAGVTQTPRYLIKTRGQQVTLSCSPISGHRSVSWYQQTPGQGLQFLFEYFSETQRNKGNFPGRFSGRQFSNSRSEMNVSTLELGDSALYLCASSLNRVANTGELFFGEGSRLTVL.

The rearrangement joins TRBV6-5 to TRBJ1-2, with a weak D call TRBD1 (5 bases). This CDR3 has 11 amino acids. V was cut by 6 bases and J by 5 bases, with 7 bases left in between. The germline V gene has CDR1 MNHEY and CDR2 SVGAGI. The CDR3 nucleotides are TGTGCCAGCAGCCAGGGATATGGCTACACCTTC. It codes for CASSQGYGYTF.

The V and J genes are TRBV2 and TRBJ1-2, with TRBD1 as a possible D gene (6 bases). The CDR3 runs to 14 residues. Trimming took 6 bases from V and 2 from J, leaving 13 bases between them. CDR1 is SNHLY and CDR2 is FYNNEI in the germline V gene. The CDR3 DNA reads as TGTGCCAGCAGGGGGGCAGCAGCCAACTATGGCTACACCTTC. This codes for CASRGAAANYGYTF.